The 30 T cell receptor beta chains presented below share a single source sample, sequenced in a study of human thymus T cells. The thymus tissue came from resections taken during corrective heart surgery. Generated by immunoSEQ multiplex PCR, the TCRdb table keeps only in-frame clones and is missing some. The sample holds about 120,000 clones; just under 95% are singletons and the top ten take approximately 0.022%. The sample comprised thymus tissue. The source of these receptors is a boy under two years old with a congenital heart defect but otherwise immunologically healthy.

The rearrangement joins TRBV7-9 to TRBJ2-7; no clear D. The CDR3 consists of 14 residues. The V end lost 3 bases, the J end lost 3 bases, and 12 bases lay between the germline ends. CDR1 SEHNR and CDR2 FQNEAQ come from the germline V gene (reference sequence). The CDR3 reads CASSFNGYGYEQYF. The DNA of the CDR3 is TGTGCCAGCAGCTTTAACGGCTATGGCTACGAGCAGTACTTC. Filled out from reference TRBV7-9 and TRBJ2-7, the complete variable domain reads DTGVSQNPRHKITKRGQNVTFRCDPISEHNRLYWYRQTLGQGPEFLTYFQNEAQLEKSRLLSDRFSAERPKGSFSTLEIQRTEQGDSAMYLCASSFNGYGYEQYFGPGTRLTVT.

V usage is TRBV6-1 and J usage is TRBJ2-7; tentatively, D is TRBD2 (6 bases). Trimming removed 2 bases from V and 1 base from J, with 21 bases in between. This CDR3 contains 18 residues. Germline lookup yields CDR1 MNHNS and CDR2 SASEGT. CDR3 nucleotide sequence: TGTGCCAGCAGTGAATGGTGGTGGAGGACTACCATTTCCTACGAGCAGTACTTC. Translating it yields CASSEWWWRTTISYEQYF.

The chain combines TRBV27 with TRBJ1-5; D is possibly TRBD1 (6 bases). Germline V lookup: CDR1 MNHEY, CDR2 SMNVEV (reference sequence). The length of the CDR3 is 18 residues. V was cut by 5 bases and J by 5 bases, with 25 bases left in between. The CDR3 protein is CASSRHHMGRGKDQPQHF. The DNA for the CDR3 is TGTGCCAGCAGTCGACACCACATGGGCAGGGGAAAGGATCAGCCCCAGCATTTT.

The V call is TRBV4-2, the J call TRBJ1-5; D unclear. The CDR3 contains 14 residues. The germline CDR1 and CDR2 sequences are LGHNA and YNFKEQ. V lost 0 bases to trimming and J lost 1 base, with 4 bases between them. The CDR3 region is CASSQDPSNQPQHF. The CDR3 nucleotides are TGTGCCAGCAGCCAAGATCCCAGCAATCAGCCCCAGCATTTT.

This chain links TRBV5-1 with TRBJ1-1; D gene ambiguous. This CDR3 is built from 14 residues. Trimming took 3 bases from V and 5 from J, leaving 14 bases between them. The germline V gene has CDR1 SGHRS and CDR2 YFSETQ. In nucleotides, the CDR3 is TGCGCCAGCAGCTGGATAGGAGTTTTGACTGAAGCTTTCTTT. It specifies CASSWIGVLTEAFF.

The DNA for the CDR3 is TGTGCCATCGGGCGGGACACTGAAGCTTTCTTT. It is translated as CAIGRDTEAFF. V is TRBV10-3 and J is TRBJ1-1; D unclear. Germline values: CDR1 ENHRY, CDR2 SYGVKD. This CDR3 contains 11 residues. V dropped 8 bases and J dropped 3 bases, with 7 bases sitting between them.

This chain uses TRBV11-3 with TRBJ2-1; 7 bases are a match to TRBD2. This CDR3 has 16 amino acids. J was trimmed by 0 bases and V by 1 base; bases with no gene match: 3. CDR1 is SGHNT and CDR2 is YENEEA in the germline V gene. The chain's CDR3 is CASSLVAGDSYNEQFF. CDR3 in DNA: TGTGCCAGCAGCTTAGTCGCGGGGGACTCCTACAATGAGCAGTTCTTC.

The rearrangement links TRBV19 to TRBJ2-5; D remains unclear. V lost 4 bases and J 1 base, leaving 10 bases between the germline ends. The CDR3 contains 14 residues. CDR1 is LNHDA and CDR2 is SQIVND in the germline V gene (reference sequence). The DNA of the CDR3 is TGTGCCAGTAGTAGGAATACGGGCCAAGAGACCCAGTACTTC. This sequence encodes CASSRNTGQETQYF.

This clone was observed a handful of times. This chain links TRBV6-6 with TRBJ1-2, with a weak D call TRBD1 (6 bases). The CDR3 is made up of 11 amino acids. Germline V gene lookup returns CDR1 MNHNY and CDR2 SVGAGI (reference sequence). V was clipped by 5 bases and J by 6 bases, with 7 bases between them. The CDR3 bases are TGTGCCAGCAGTAACAGGGATGGCTACACCTTC. Translated: CASSNRDGYTF.

J is TRBJ1-1 and V is TRBV11-2; D uncertain. The germline V and J ends were trimmed by 7 bases and 5 bases, with 11 bases remaining between them. The CDR3 is 12 residues long. From germline, CDR1 is SGHAT and CDR2 FQNNGV. The CDR3 reads CASTDRRTEAFF. The DNA for the CDR3 is TGTGCCAGCACAGATCGGCGTACTGAAGCTTTCTTT. The full variable domain, rest sourced from reference TRBV11-2 and TRBJ1-1, is EAGVAQSPRYKIIEKRQSVAFWCNPISGHATLYWYQQILGQGPKLLIQFQNNGVVDDSQLPKDRFSAERLKGVDSTLKIQPAKLEDSAVYLCASTDRRTEAFFGQGTRLTVV.

This clone was detected only a few times. Other nucleotide sequences from this sample produce the same CDR3. The chain is built from TRBV10-2 and TRBJ1-1; weak D call: TRBD1 (5 bases). The CDR3 runs to 13 residues. V lost 4 bases to trimming and J lost 0 bases, with 6 bases between them. Germline V gene sequence: CDR1 WSHSY, CDR2 SAAADI. The CDR3 spells CASSGQMNTEAFF. The CDR3 coding sequence is TGCGCCAGCAGTGGACAGATGAACACTGAAGCTTTCTTT.

This clone was found once. The CDR3 is CAWSVPTGGGQDNSPLHF. CDR3 coding DNA: TGTGCCTGGAGTGTACCTACGGGGGGGGGTCAGGATAATTCACCCCTCCACTTT. The chain carries TRBV30 and TRBJ1-6; perhaps TRBD1 as D (5 bases). The V gene's germline CDR1 is GTSNPN and CDR2 SVGIG (reference sequence). Trimming took off 0 bases at V and 5 bases at J, with 20 bases between the two ends. The CDR3 length is 18 residues.

This clone came up once. This chain uses TRBV15 with TRBJ1-2, with D perhaps TRBD1 (5 bases). The CDR3 sequence is 18 residues long. The germline V gene encodes CDR1 LNHNV and CDR2 YYDKDF (reference sequence). Trimming removed 0 bases from V and 3 bases from J, with 20 bases in between. The DNA of the CDR3 is TGTGCCACCAGCAGAGATTCGCCCAGCCCCGACAGTCACTATGGCTACACCTTC. This codes for CATSRDSPSPDSHYGYTF.

J is TRBJ2-5 and V is TRBV2; possible D gene TRBD1, 7 bases. CDR3 length equals 12 residues. Deletions cut 6 bases from V and 4 bases from J, with 9 bases between. Per the germline V gene, CDR1 is SNHLY and CDR2 is FYNNEI. The CDR3 DNA sequence: TGTGCCAGCAGGCAGGGGGGAGAGACCCAGTACTTC. Its translation is CASRQGGETQYF.

This chain connects TRBV9 to TRBJ1-5; 7 nucleotides align to TRBD1. This CDR3 contains 14 residues. Germline V gene sequence: CDR1 SGDLS, CDR2 YYNGEE. Trimming took 4 bases from V and 7 from J; bases not matched to a gene: 8. CDR3 DNA: TGTGCCAGCAGCCCAAGCGGGACAGCCCAGCCCCAGCATTTT. Amino acid sequence: CASSPSGTAQPQHF.

The chain links TRBV7-9 to TRBJ2-7; D unclear. V was trimmed by 8 bases and J by 2 bases, leaving 16 bases between them. The CDR3 is 14 amino acids. Germline V gene sequence: CDR1 SEHNR, CDR2 FQNEAQ (reference sequence). The CDR3, as DNA: TGTGCCAGCTCTCCCGATTCCCAAACCTACGAGCAGTACTTC. Translating gives CASSPDSQTYEQYF.

This rearrangement joins TRBV7-9 to TRBJ2-3; TRBD1 aligns across 8 bases. Germline assignment: CDR1 SEHNR and CDR2 FQNEAQ (reference sequence). Trimming took 5 bases from V and 4 from J; bases not matched to a gene: 8. The CDR3 covers 15 residues. The CDR3 DNA reads as TGTGCCAGCAGCCAGCGGACAGGGTTTCCAGATACGCAGTATTTT. It yields the protein CASSQRTGFPDTQYF. Full variable domain (remainder filled in from reference TRBV7-9 and TRBJ2-3): DTGVSQNPRHKITKRGQNVTFRCDPISEHNRLYWYRQTLGQGPEFLTYFQNEAQLEKSRLLSDRFSAERPKGSFSTLEIQRTEQGDSAMYLCASSQRTGFPDTQYFGPGTRLTVL.

The chain joins TRBV9 to TRBJ2-1, with a tentative D call TRBD2 (6 bases). The CDR3 extends over 16 amino acids. Germline V gene sequence: CDR1 SGDLS, CDR2 YYNGEE. Trimming stripped 4 bases from V and 5 bases from J, with 19 bases between. In DNA, the CDR3 is TGTGCCAGCAGCCCCTCAGCGGGCGGGGCCCACAATGAGCAGTTCTTC. Residues: CASSPSAGGAHNEQFF.

V is TRBV7-3 and J is TRBJ2-1; 7 bases match TRBD1. The CDR3 totals 14 residues. Looked up from germline, CDR1 is SGHTA and CDR2 is FQGTGA. J gave up 8 bases and V 5 bases, and 9 bases lay outside the gene matches. CDR3 sequence: CASSPVGGRDEQFF. In DNA form, the CDR3 reads TGTGCCAGCAGCCCAGTAGGGGGCAGGGATGAGCAGTTCTTC.

The chain joins TRBV6-1 to TRBJ1-4, with TRBD1 identical over 7 bases. V was pared by 6 bases and J by 8 bases, with 12 bases of the junction left unmatched. Germline V lookup: CDR1 MNHNS, CDR2 SASEGT. This CDR3 is built from 15 residues. The CDR3 DNA follows: TGTGCCAGCAGGTCCTACAGGGGAAGGGGAGAAAAACTGTTTTTT. Protein: CASRSYRGRGEKLFF.

This chain links TRBV5-8 with TRBJ1-1; TRBD1 is a possible D gene (5 bases). Germline V gives CDR1 SGHTS, CDR2 YDEGEE. This CDR3 has 16 amino acids. V lost 4 bases and J 4 bases, leaving 20 bases between the germline ends. For the CDR3, the DNA is TGTGCCAGCAGCCGCGACCCTGGGACCGGAAGCACTGAAGCTTTCTTT. It encodes CASSRDPGTGSTEAFF.

The table lists this clone with a few counts. V and J are TRBV20-1 and TRBJ2-7, with no clear D. From germline, CDR1 is DFQATT and CDR2 SNEGSKA (reference sequence). The CDR3 has 11 residues. V was cut by 4 bases and J by 3 bases, with 7 bases left in between. CDR3 coding DNA: TGCAGTGCTAACCAAAACTACGAGCAGTACTTC. Translated: CSANQNYEQYF.

As for this clone: Other nucleotide sequences from this sample produce the same CDR3. The chain combines TRBV20-1 with TRBJ2-1; D remains unclear. Trimming took 3 bases from V and 5 from J, leaving 2 bases between them. CDR3 size: 10 residues. Germline CDR1 is DFQATT and CDR2 is SNEGSKA (reference sequence). The CDR3 DNA sequence: TGCAGTGCTAGGGACAATGAGCAGTTCTTC. Translated, it gives CSARDNEQFF.

This clone was seen just once. The gene calls are TRBV7-9 and TRBJ1-1; TRBD1 might be the D (6 bases). The germline V and J ends were trimmed by 3 bases and 5 bases, with 19 bases remaining between them. The CDR3 is 16 residues long. Germline V lookup: CDR1 SEHNR, CDR2 FQNEAQ (reference sequence). The chain's CDR3 is CASSFAAGGGGTEAFF. The CDR3 bases are TGTGCCAGCAGCTTCGCGGCGGGGGGCGGTGGTACTGAAGCTTTCTTT.

The chain couples TRBV28 to TRBJ1-2, with D perhaps matching TRBD1 (6 bases). V was clipped by 2 bases and J by 2 bases, with 9 bases between them. CDR3 size: 14 residues. Germline V gives CDR1 MDHEN, CDR2 SYDVKM. CDR3 sequence reads: CASSLVGANYGYTF. For the CDR3, the DNA is TGTGCCAGCAGTTTAGTGGGGGCCAACTATGGCTACACCTTC.

This clone appeared once. This rearrangement joins TRBV27 to TRBJ2-5; 11 bases align to TRBD2. J was trimmed by 2 bases and V by 6 bases; bases with no gene match: 11. Looked up from germline, CDR1 is MNHEY and CDR2 is SMNVEV (reference sequence). The CDR3 length is 17 residues. The CDR3 spells CASSRYRLAGRQETQYF. CDR3 sequence (DNA): TGTGCCAGCAGCCGATATCGACTAGCGGGGCGACAAGAGACCCAGTACTTC.

The V gene is TRBV2, the J gene TRBJ1-3, with D tentatively TRBD1 (5 bases). V lost 6 bases and J 1 base, leaving 13 bases between the germline ends. Germline CDR1 reads SNHLY; CDR2 reads FYNNEI. CDR3 length: 15 amino acids. CDR3 DNA sequence: TGTGCCAGCAGGGAGCGGGGCCTATCTGGAAACACCATATATTTT. This gives the protein CASRERGLSGNTIYF. Based on the CDR3 plus reference TRBV2 and TRBJ1-3, the full variable domain is EPEVTQTPSHQVTQMGQEVILRCVPISNHLYFYWYRQILGQKVEFLVSFYNNEISEKSEIFDDQFSVERPDGSNFTLKIRSTKLEDSAMYFCASRERGLSGNTIYFGEGSWLTVV.

This chain joins TRBV2 and TRBJ1-4; 8 bases align to TRBD1. V gave up 6 bases and J gave up 7 bases; unmatched junction bases: 16. The germline V gene encodes CDR1 SNHLY and CDR2 FYNNEI. The CDR3 is 17 amino acids. The CDR3 is CASSPPGGHPPIEKLFF. DNA of the CDR3: TGTGCCAGCAGCCCTCCAGGGGGCCATCCTCCCATTGAAAAACTGTTTTTT.

This chain connects TRBV19 to TRBJ1-2; D is unresolved. Germline V gene lookup returns CDR1 LNHDA and CDR2 SQIVND (reference sequence). V gave up 3 bases and J gave up 2 bases, with 10 bases separating them. This CDR3 has 14 residues. The CDR3 bases are TGTGCCAGTAGTATTGATCTGCCAAACTATGGCTACACCTTC. Translated, it gives CASSIDLPNYGYTF. The whole variable domain, filled in from reference TRBV19 and TRBJ1-2, reads DGGITQSPKYLFRKEGQNVTLSCEQNLNHDAMYWYRQDPGQGLRLIYYSQIVNDFQKGDIAEGYSVSREKKESFPLTVTSAQKNPTAFYLCASSIDLPNYGYTFGSGTRLTVV.

This chain links TRBV6-6 with TRBJ2-1; the D is unclear. Trimming shortened V by 0 bases and J by 8 bases, and 8 bases separated the two germline ends. This CDR3 region has 13 residues. The germline V gene encodes CDR1 MNHNY and CDR2 SVGAGI (reference sequence). CDR3 sequence (DNA): TGTGCCAGCAGTTACTCCCCACTCCATGAGCAGTTCTTC. Its translation is CASSYSPLHEQFF.